The rows below give T cell receptor beta chains drawn from one sample of a study of cytomegalovirus exposure and HLA in healthy donors. Libraries were prepared by immunoSEQ multiplex PCR; TCRdb keeps only in-frame clonotypes and omits some of them. The table records 120,000 or so clones, around 80% of them present only once. What was sequenced was PBMCs. These receptor sequences come from a man aged 50-60 years in good health and CMV-seronegative. CDR3s include the opening cysteine and the closing phenylalanine or tryptophan. D genes are given only for firm matches. Size is stated for part of the rows, as once, few or many counts, or as a class when the clone is expanded.

>NA|TRBV2|TRBD1|TRBJ2-7
CASSTGQGRIYEQYF
TGTGCCAGCAGCACAGGACAGGGCCGCATATACGAGCAGTACTTC
>NA|TRBV7-3|TRBD2|TRBJ2-5
CASSPGTSGRKETQYF
TGTGCCAGCAGCCCCGGGACTAGCGGGAGAAAAGAGACCCAGTACTTC
>few|TRBV4-1|TRBD1|TRBJ1-5
CASSQDRVRKPQHF
TGCGCCAGCAGCCAGGACAGGGTTAGGAAGCCCCAGCATTTT
>NA|TRBV4-2|NA|TRBJ1-2
CASSQDNRGGYGYTF
TGTGCCAGCAGCCAAGATAACCGGGGAGGCTATGGCTACACCTTC
>NA|TRBV6-1|NA|TRBJ2-2
CASSEGLVAGELFF
TGTGCCAGCAGTGAAGGGCTAGTCGCCGGGGAGCTGTTTTTT
>NA|TRBV28|NA|TRBJ1-4
CASSSPFDGGLFF
TGTGCCAGCAGTTCACCCTTTGACGGAGGCCTGTTTTTT
>NA|TRBV7-9|TRBD2|TRBJ2-2
CASSSGGANTGELFF
TGTGCCAGCAGCAGCGGGGGGGCAAACACCGGGGAGCTGTTTTTT
>few|TRBV28|TRBD1|TRBJ1-2
CAYRDRANYGYTF
TGTGCCTACCGGGACAGGGCCAACTATGGCTACACCTTC
>NA|TRBV30|TRBD1|TRBJ1-4
CAWSVLRQGTGEKLFF
TGTGCCTGGAGTGTTCTACGACAGGGGACGGGTGAAAAACTGTTTTTT
>NA|TRBV27|TRBD1|TRBJ1-1
CASSLSRTGRGAFF
TGTGCCAGCAGTTTATCCCGGACAGGGAGGGGGGCTTTCTTT
>NA|TRBV7-2|NA|TRBJ2-5
CASSLLGFETQYF
TGTGCCAGCAGCTTATTGGGCTTTGAGACCCAGTACTTC
>once|TRBV6-5|TRBD1|TRBJ1-5
CASRKTGSSNQPQHF
TGTGCCAGCAGGAAGACAGGGTCTAGCAATCAGCCCCAGCATTTT
>few|TRBV5-1|NA|TRBJ1-1
CASSLDRLNTEAFF
TGCGCCAGCAGCTTGGACAGACTGAACACTGAAGCTTTCTTT
>NA|TRBV5-4|NA|TRBJ2-7
CASKQGWGSEQYF
TGTGCCAGCAAGCAGGGGTGGGGGAGCGAGCAGTACTTC
>few|TRBV7-9|NA|TRBJ2-1
CASIHGYSEQFF
TGTGCCAGCATCCACGGGTACTCGGAGCAGTTCTTC
>NA|TRBV5-1|TRBD2|TRBJ2-1
CASSLLLAGVYNEQFF
TGCGCCAGCAGCTTGCTACTAGCGGGGGTATACAATGAGCAGTTCTTC
>NA|TRBV11-2|NA|TRBJ1-5
CASSLGPLGGQPQHF
TGTGCCAGCAGCTTAGGCCCCCTTGGAGGTCAGCCCCAGCATTTT
>NA|TRBV7-2|NA|TRBJ2-1
CASSSSGGTYNEQFF
TGTGCCAGCAGCTCCTCAGGGGGGACCTACAATGAGCAGTTCTTC
>NA|TRBV5-1|NA|TRBJ1-4
CASSLGTGYERNGKLFF
TGCGCCAGCAGCTTAGGAACAGGGTATGAGCGGAATGGAAAACTGTTTTTT
>NA|TRBV30|NA|TRBJ1-1
CAWSAGSEAFF
TGTGCCTGGAGTGCGGGTAGTGAAGCTTTCTTT
>once|TRBV7-2|TRBD2|TRBJ2-1
CASSSGGASGRNEQFF
TGTGCCAGCAGCTCCGGGGGGGCTAGCGGTCGGAATGAGCAGTTCTTC
>once|TRBV18|TRBD2|TRBJ2-5
CASSPGLAGAQETQYF
TGTGCCAGCTCACCAGGCCTAGCGGGGGCCCAAGAGACCCAGTACTTC
>NA|TRBV7-3|NA|TRBJ2-2
CASSSQRTPVTGELFF
TGTGCCAGCAGTTCACAACGAACACCAGTCACCGGGGAGCTGTTTTTT
>NA|TRBV4-1|NA|TRBJ2-5
CASSQEVARVTETQYF
TGCGCCAGCAGCCAAGAAGTGGCCAGGGTGACGGAGACCCAGTACTTC
>NA|TRBV7-2|TRBD1|TRBJ1-4
CASSPPGTVNEKLFF
TGTGCCAGCAGCCCGCCCGGGACAGTCAATGAAAAACTGTTTTTT
>NA|TRBV29-1|NA|TRBJ1-5
CSAVGAGVNQPQHF
TGCAGCGCCGTAGGAGCAGGGGTAAATCAGCCCCAGCATTTT
>NA|TRBV10-2|TRBD2|TRBJ2-1
CASGLAGYNEQFF
TGCGCCAGCGGACTAGCAGGGTACAATGAGCAGTTCTTC
>NA|TRBV7-2|TRBD1|TRBJ2-7
CASSLAQGVSYEQYF
TGTGCCAGCAGCTTAGCCCAGGGGGTCTCCTACGAGCAGTACTTC
>NA|TRBV5-4|NA|TRBJ2-7
CASSLAYEQYF
TGTGCCAGCAGCTTGGCGTACGAGCAGTACTTC
>NA|TRBV19|NA|TRBJ1-1
CASKGGVSEAFF
TGTGCCAGTAAAGGAGGAGTTTCTGAAGCTTTCTTT
>NA|TRBV27|TRBD1|TRBJ2-7
CASSRFSTGTDSYEQYF
TGTGCCAGCAGTAGGTTCAGCACCGGGACAGACTCCTACGAGCAGTACTTC
>NA|TRBV27|NA|TRBJ2-6
CASSDVLGGATPTGANVLTF
TGTGCCAGCAGTGACGTATTAGGGGGGGCAACCCCCACTGGGGCCAACGTCCTGACTTTC
>NA|TRBV6-1|NA|TRBJ1-2
CASSDPLGGADYGYTF
TGTGCCAGCAGTGATCCCCTAGGAGGGGCCGACTATGGCTACACCTTC
>NA|TRBV7-9|TRBD2|TRBJ2-3
CASCKAGGTGRTDTQYF
TGTGCCAGCTGCAAAGCGGGAGGAACGGGGCGCACAGATACGCAGTATTTT
>NA|TRBV2|NA|TRBJ2-6
CASSTGSTGANVLTF
TGTGCCAGCAGTACCGGGAGTACTGGGGCCAACGTCCTGACTTTC
>NA|TRBV7-2|TRBD2|TRBJ2-5
CASSRSNSGRAGETQYF
TGTGCCAGCAGCCGGTCAAATAGCGGGAGGGCCGGAGAGACCCAGTACTTC
>NA|TRBV28|TRBD2|TRBJ2-3
CASSHRTSGFTDTQYF
TGTGCCAGCAGTCACAGGACTAGCGGGTTTACAGATACGCAGTATTTT
>NA|TRBV6-1|NA|TRBJ1-1
CASREFEAFF
TGTGCCAGTCGGGAATTCGAAGCTTTCTTT
>few|TRBV7-8|NA|TRBJ2-5
CASSLVSETQYF
TGTGCCAGCAGCTTAGTCTCGGAGACCCAGTACTTC
>NA|TRBV7-2|NA|TRBJ2-7
CASSLTSPYEQYF
TGTGCCAGCAGCCTGACTTCCCCCTACGAGCAGTACTTC
>NA|TRBV7-7|NA|TRBJ2-2
CASLSVSGELFF
TGTGCTAGCCTATCTGTTAGCGGGGAGCTGTTTTTT
>NA|TRBV6-1|NA|TRBJ1-5
CASITGNQPQHF
TGTGCCAGCATAACAGGGAATCAGCCCCAGCATTTT
>NA|TRBV5-1|NA|TRBJ2-5
CASSFRGSQETQYF
TGCGCCAGCAGCTTCCGCGGCTCCCAAGAGACCCAGTACTTC
>few|TRBV13|NA|TRBJ2-7
CASSLRTVHDEQYF
TGTGCCAGCAGCCTAAGGACAGTTCACGACGAGCAGTACTTC
>NA|TRBV19|NA|TRBJ2-3
CASSIGGNPDTQYF
TGTGCCAGTAGTATAGGCGGGAACCCAGATACGCAGTATTTT
>NA|TRBV9|TRBD1|TRBJ1-3
CASSVGQGALNGNTIYF
TGTGCCAGCAGCGTAGGACAGGGGGCTCTTAATGGAAACACCATATATTTT
>NA|TRBV4-1|TRBD1|TRBJ1-2
CASSQVPYALNPTGGDYGYTF
TGCGCCAGCAGCCAAGTTCCTTACGCCCTTAACCCGACAGGGGGCGACTATGGCTACACCTTC
>NA|TRBV9|NA|TRBJ1-1
CASTWTDSAEAFF
TGTGCCAGCACCTGGACAGACTCGGCCGAAGCTTTCTTT
>NA|TRBV28|NA|TRBJ1-3
CASSPPLARGNTIYF
TGTGCCAGCAGTCCCCCCCTGGCCAGAGGAAACACCATATATTTT